Listed here is a single T cell receptor (beta chain). This record comes from a study of tumor T cells in aggressive B-cell lymphoma. TCRdb's table, derived via immunoSEQ multiplex PCR, lists solely in-frame clones and lacks some. The sample includes around 4,000 clones, roughly 80% seen only once; the top ten take around 52%. The CDR3 is 14 amino acids. Between the trimmed V and J ends, which lost 4 bases and 2 bases, there was a span of 11 bases. Germline assignment: CDR1 SGDLS and CDR2 YYNGEE. The sample consisted of tumor tissue. The source of this sequence is an adult with diffuse large B cell lymphoma. The chain combines TRBV9 with TRBJ2-3; TRBD2 is a possible D gene (6 bases). The CDR3 here is CASSPGTFTDTQYF. CDR3 nucleotides: TGTGCCAGCAGCCCCGGGACTTTCACAGATACGCAGTATTTT.